The 15 T cell receptor beta chains given below trace back to one sample, sequenced in a study of blood T cell repertoires in COVID-19. Some clones are missing from TCRdb's copy, which holds only in-frame ones; the method was immunoSEQ multiplex PCR. The profile shows under 110,000 clones, 65% to 75% of them singletons. Sequencing input: peripheral blood. Every receptor here comes from a human donor with acute or convalescent COVID-19. The donor label of this sample is uncertain.

J is TRBJ2-7 and V is TRBV7-8, with 9 nucleotides matching TRBD2. The CDR3 contains 15 residues. With 3 bases clipped from V and 2 bases from J, the junction kept 5 bases outside the gene matches. The germline V gene encodes CDR1 SGHVS and CDR2 FQNEAQ. CDR3 DNA: TGTGCCAGCAGCTTCCCTAGCGGGGCGGCCTACGAGCAGTACGTC. It translates to CASSFPSGAAYEQYV.

The chain uses TRBV13 and TRBJ1-3, with a weak D call TRBD1 (6 bases). V gave up 5 bases and J gave up 0 bases, with 14 bases separating them. The CDR3 has 16 amino acids. The germline V gene encodes CDR1 PRHDT and CDR2 FYEKMQ (reference sequence). For the CDR3, the DNA is TGTGCCAGCAGCGAAAGAACAGGGAGCTCTGGAAACACCATATATTTT. It encodes CASSERTGSSGNTIYF. Full variable domain (remainder filled in from reference TRBV13 and TRBJ1-3): AAGVIQSPRHLIKEKRETATLKCYPIPRHDTVYWYQQGPGQDPQFLISFYEKMQSDKGSIPDRFSAQQFSDYHSELNMSSLELGDSALYFCASSERTGSSGNTIYFGEGSWLTVV.

This chain uses TRBV2 with TRBJ1-2, with 7 bases matching TRBD1. Germline loops: CDR1 SNHLY, CDR2 FYNNEI. This CDR3 region has 13 residues. V shed 6 bases and J 0 bases; nucleotides not matched to a gene: 1. CDR3 coding DNA: TGTGCCAGCAGCGACAGGGCTAACTATGGCTACACCTTC. Translation: CASSDRANYGYTF.

On this clone: Other DNA sequences within the sample encode an identical CDR3. CDR3 loop: CASSFPTGELFF. CDR3 in DNA: TGTGCCAGCAGCTTCCCAACCGGGGAGCTGTTTTTT. This chain uses TRBV7-9 with TRBJ2-2; D unresolved. Germline loops: CDR1 SEHNR, CDR2 FQNEAQ (reference sequence). The V and J ends lost 3 bases and 5 bases respectively, with 4 bases between them. The CDR3 totals 12 residues.

The chain couples TRBV5-8 to TRBJ1-1, with D tentatively TRBD1 (5 bases). V lost 0 bases to trimming and J lost 1 base, with 10 bases between them. CDR3 length: 15 residues. The germline CDR1 and CDR2 sequences are SGHTS and YDEGEE. The CDR3 loop is CASSLGRGPNTEAFF. CDR3 nucleotides: TGTGCCAGCAGCTTGGGAAGGGGCCCGAACACTGAAGCTTTCTTT.

V is TRBV29-1 and J is TRBJ2-3; 9 bases are a match to TRBD2. V lost 4 bases, J lost 4 bases, and 3 bases stayed unmatched. CDR1 and CDR2 (germline): SQVTM, ANQGSEA. This CDR3 region has 13 residues. This CDR3 reads CSVAPSGADTQYF. Written as DNA, the CDR3 is TGCAGCGTTGCTCCTAGCGGGGCAGATACGCAGTATTTT.

J is TRBJ2-6 and V is TRBV27, with 11 nucleotides matching TRBD2. The CDR3 totals 19 residues. V gave up 3 bases and J gave up 0 bases; unmatched junction bases: 7. Germline V lookup: CDR1 MNHEY, CDR2 SMNVEV (reference sequence). This chain's CDR3 is CASSFRRLAGSSGANVLTF. CDR3 nucleotides: TGTGCCAGCAGTTTTAGGCGACTAGCGGGGAGCTCTGGGGCCAACGTCCTGACTTTC.

The table lists this clone with a few counts. V is TRBV5-1 and J is TRBJ1-3; the match to TRBD1 covers 11 bases. The CDR3 runs to 19 residues. With V trimmed by 0 bases and J by 0 bases, 8 bases remained unmatched. Germline CDR1 reads SGHRS; CDR2 reads YFSETQ. CDR3 loop: CASSLGTGGLSYSGNTIYF. The CDR3 nucleotides read TGCGCCAGCAGCTTGGGGACAGGGGGCCTCTCCTACTCTGGAAACACCATATATTTT.

The chain recombines TRBV20-1 with TRBJ2-2; D is perhaps TRBD2 (5 bases). Looked up from germline, CDR1 is DFQATT and CDR2 is SNEGSKA (reference sequence). Trimming pared 3 bases from V and 5 bases from J, leaving 10 bases between. The CDR3 is 13 amino acids. Written as DNA, the CDR3 is TGCAGTGCTAGTCGCGGGCTAACCGGGGAGCTGTTTTTT. Its protein is CSASRGLTGELFF.

Points on this clone: At one of its ends the junction is not consistent with the germline gene, which may arise from a read error. The chain carries TRBV6-1 and TRBJ2-3, with TRBD2 identical over 8 bases. This CDR3 is 15 amino acids long. CDR1 is MNHNS, CDR2 SASEGT, per germline. The CDR3 sequence: CTSSEVRGGTDTQYF. CDR3 DNA sequence: TGTACCAGCAGTGAAGTGCGGGGGGGCACAGATACGCAGTATTTT.

The V gene is TRBV3-1 (or the pseudogene TRBV3-2), the J gene TRBJ2-3; a weak D match, TRBD2 (6 bases). Germline CDR1 LGHDT, CDR2 YNNKEL (reference sequence). V was clipped by 5 bases and J by 4 bases, with 16 bases between them. The CDR3 is 15 residues long. The CDR3, as DNA: TGTGCCAGCAGCAAAACTTGGGGGGATGCAGATACGCAGTATTTT. Encoded protein: CASSKTWGDADTQYF.

This clone was detected a few times. The genes are TRBV7-3 and TRBJ1-3; tentative D call: TRBD1 (6 bases). Trimming stripped 2 bases from V and 8 bases from J, with 10 bases between. This CDR3 region has 13 residues. CDR1 SGHTA and CDR2 FQGTGA come from the germline V gene. DNA for the CDR3: TGTGCCAGCAGCTTAGATCAGGGGTACACCATATATTTT. This translates into CASSLDQGYTIYF.

CDR3 sequence: CASKAGYGTDTQYF. The CDR3 coding sequence is TGTGCCAGCAAGGCGGGATACGGCACAGATACGCAGTATTTT. The gene calls are TRBV7-2 and TRBJ2-3; perhaps TRBD2 as D (6 bases). From germline, CDR1 is SGHTA and CDR2 FQGNSA. V lost 7 bases, J lost 1 base, and 12 bases lay in between. This CDR3 contains 14 residues.

CDR3 sequence reads: CASSLMTGGYEKLFF. The CDR3 region has the DNA TGTGCCAGCAGCCTAATGACAGGGGGCTATGAAAAACTGTTTTTT. The chain recombines TRBV7-8 with TRBJ1-4; 10 bases match TRBD1. The CDR3 loop spans 15 amino acids. V gave up 5 bases and J gave up 6 bases; unmatched junction bases: 6. CDR1 SGHVS and CDR2 FQNEAQ come from the germline V gene.

Turning to this clone: Other DNA sequences in this specimen translate into the identical CDR3. The chain combines TRBV7-2 with TRBJ2-5; 7 bases align to TRBD2. V lost 3 bases to trimming and J lost 5 bases; unmatched junction nucleotides: 6. The germline V gene has CDR1 SGHTA and CDR2 FQGNSA. The CDR3 is 14 residues long. CDR3 residues: CASSFSSGGETQYF. DNA for the CDR3: TGTGCCAGCAGCTTTTCTAGCGGAGGGGAGACCCAGTACTTC.